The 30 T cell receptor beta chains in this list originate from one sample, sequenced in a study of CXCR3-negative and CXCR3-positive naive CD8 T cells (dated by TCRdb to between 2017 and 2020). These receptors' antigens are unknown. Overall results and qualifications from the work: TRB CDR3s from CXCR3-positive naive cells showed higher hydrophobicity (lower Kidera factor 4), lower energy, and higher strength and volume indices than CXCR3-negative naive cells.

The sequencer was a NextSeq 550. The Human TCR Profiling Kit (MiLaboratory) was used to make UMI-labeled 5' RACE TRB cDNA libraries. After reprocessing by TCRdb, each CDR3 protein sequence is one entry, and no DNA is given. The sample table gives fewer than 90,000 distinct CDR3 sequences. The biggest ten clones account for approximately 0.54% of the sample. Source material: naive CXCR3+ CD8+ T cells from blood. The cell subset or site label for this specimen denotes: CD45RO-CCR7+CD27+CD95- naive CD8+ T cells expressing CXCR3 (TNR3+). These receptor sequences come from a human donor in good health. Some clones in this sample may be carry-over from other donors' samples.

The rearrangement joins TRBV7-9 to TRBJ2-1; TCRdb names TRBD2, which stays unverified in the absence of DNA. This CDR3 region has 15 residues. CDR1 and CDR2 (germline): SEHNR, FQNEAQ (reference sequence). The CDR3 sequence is CASSFGSGRHNEQFF.

This CDR3 reads CASGTGATDTQYF. The chain uses TRBV27 and TRBJ2-3; with no DNA, the TCRdb D assignment of TRBD1 cannot be verified. The CDR3 totals 13 residues. Per the germline V gene, CDR1 is MNHEY and CDR2 is SMNVEV (reference sequence).

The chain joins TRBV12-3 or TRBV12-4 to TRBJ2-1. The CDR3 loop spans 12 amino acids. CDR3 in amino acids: CASSWNYNVQFF.

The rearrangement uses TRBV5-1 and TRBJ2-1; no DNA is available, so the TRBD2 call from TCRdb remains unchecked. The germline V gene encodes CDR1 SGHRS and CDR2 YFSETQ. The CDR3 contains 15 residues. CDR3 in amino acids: CASSAGTSGRNEQFF.

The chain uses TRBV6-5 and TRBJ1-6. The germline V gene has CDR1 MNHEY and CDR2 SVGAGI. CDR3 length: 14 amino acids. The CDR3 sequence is CASSSDFLNSPLHF.

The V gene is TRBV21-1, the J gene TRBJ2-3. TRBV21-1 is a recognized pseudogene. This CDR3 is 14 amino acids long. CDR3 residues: CASSEVAVTDTQYF.

CDR3: CASSLVTPEPFYEQYF. The chain employs TRBV7-9 and TRBJ2-7; TCRdb's assignment of TRBD2 cannot be checked, as there is no DNA. Looked up from germline, CDR1 is SEHNR and CDR2 is FQNEAQ (reference sequence). There are 16 residues in the CDR3.

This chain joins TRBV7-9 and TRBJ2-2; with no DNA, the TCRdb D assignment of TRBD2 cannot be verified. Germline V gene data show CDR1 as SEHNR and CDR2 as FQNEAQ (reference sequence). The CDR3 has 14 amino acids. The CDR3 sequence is CASSLGLSNGELFF.

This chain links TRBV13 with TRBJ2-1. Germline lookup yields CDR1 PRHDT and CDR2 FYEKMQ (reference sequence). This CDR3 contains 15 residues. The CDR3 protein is CASSLGGVGYNEQFF.

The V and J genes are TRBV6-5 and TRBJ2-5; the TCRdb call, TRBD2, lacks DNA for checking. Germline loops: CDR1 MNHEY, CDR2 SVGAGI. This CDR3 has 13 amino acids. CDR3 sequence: CASSEARGETQYF.

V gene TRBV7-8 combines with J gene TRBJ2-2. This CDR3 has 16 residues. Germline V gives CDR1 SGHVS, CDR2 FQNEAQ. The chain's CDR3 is CASSLVHGGNTGELFF.

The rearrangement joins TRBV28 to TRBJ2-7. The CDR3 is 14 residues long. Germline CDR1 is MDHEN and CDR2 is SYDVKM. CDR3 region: CASSWARLPYEQYF. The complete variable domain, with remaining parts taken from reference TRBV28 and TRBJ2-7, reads DVKVTQSSRYLVKRTGEKVFLECVQDMDHENMFWYRQDPGLGLRLIYFSYDVKMKEKGDIPEGYSVSREKKERFSLILESASTNQTSMYLCASSWARLPYEQYFGPGTRLTVT.

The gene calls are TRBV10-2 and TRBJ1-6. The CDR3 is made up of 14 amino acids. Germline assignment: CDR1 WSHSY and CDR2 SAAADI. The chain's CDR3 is CASSPTGEGSPLHF.

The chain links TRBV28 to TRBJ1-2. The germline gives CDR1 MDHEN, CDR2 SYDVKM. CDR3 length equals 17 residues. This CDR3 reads CASSPLLETRHEYGYTF.

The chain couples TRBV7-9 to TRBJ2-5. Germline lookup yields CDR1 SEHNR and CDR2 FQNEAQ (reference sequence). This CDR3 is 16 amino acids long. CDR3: CASSAIMLTNDETQYF.

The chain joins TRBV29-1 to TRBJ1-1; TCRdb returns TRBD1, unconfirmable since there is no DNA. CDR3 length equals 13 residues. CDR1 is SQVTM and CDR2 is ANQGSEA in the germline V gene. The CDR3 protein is CSVGSGANTEAFF.

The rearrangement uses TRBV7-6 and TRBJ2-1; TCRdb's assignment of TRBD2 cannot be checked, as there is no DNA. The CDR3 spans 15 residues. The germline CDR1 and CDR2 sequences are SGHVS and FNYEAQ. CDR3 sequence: CASSPGLAGHNEQFF.

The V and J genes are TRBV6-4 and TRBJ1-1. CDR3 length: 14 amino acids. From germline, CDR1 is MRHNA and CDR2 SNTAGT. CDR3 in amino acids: CASSDSSENTEAFF.

The chain's CDR3 is CAVEQGYEQYF. The chain is built from TRBV10-3 and TRBJ2-7. This CDR3 has 11 amino acids. Germline V gene lookup returns CDR1 ENHRY and CDR2 SYGVKD.

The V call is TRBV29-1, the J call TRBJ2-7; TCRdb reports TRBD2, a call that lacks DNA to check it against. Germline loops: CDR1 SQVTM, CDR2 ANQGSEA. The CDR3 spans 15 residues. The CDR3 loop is CSTSGTSGSSYEQYF.

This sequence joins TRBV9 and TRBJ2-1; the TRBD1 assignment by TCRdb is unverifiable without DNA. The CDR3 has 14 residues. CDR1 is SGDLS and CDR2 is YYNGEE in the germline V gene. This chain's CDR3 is CASSVGAGYNGQFF.

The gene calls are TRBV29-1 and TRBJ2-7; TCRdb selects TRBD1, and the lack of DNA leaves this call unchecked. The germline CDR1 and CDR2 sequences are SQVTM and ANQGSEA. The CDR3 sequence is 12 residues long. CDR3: CSVRGRSYEQYF.

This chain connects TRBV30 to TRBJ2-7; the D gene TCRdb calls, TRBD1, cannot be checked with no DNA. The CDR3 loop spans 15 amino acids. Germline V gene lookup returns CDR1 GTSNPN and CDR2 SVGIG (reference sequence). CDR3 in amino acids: CAWRDDRDSSYEQYF. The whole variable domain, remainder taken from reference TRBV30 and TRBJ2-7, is SQTIHQWPATLVQPVGSPLSLECTVEGTSNPNLYWYRQAAGRGLQLLFYSVGIGQISSEVPQNLSASRPQDRQFILSSKKLLLSDSGFYLCAWRDDRDSSYEQYFGPGTRLTVT.

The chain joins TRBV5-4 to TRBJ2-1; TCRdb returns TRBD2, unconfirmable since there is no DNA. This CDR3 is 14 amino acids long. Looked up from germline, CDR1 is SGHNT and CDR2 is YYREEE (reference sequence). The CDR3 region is CASSDSGLVNEQFF.

The CDR3 here is CASSLGKGDYGYTF. The chain carries TRBV27 and TRBJ1-2. The CDR3 totals 14 residues. The germline CDR1 and CDR2 sequences are MNHEY and SMNVEV (reference sequence).

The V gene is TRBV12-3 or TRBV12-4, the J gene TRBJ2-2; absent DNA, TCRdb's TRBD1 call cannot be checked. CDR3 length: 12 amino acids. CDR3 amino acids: CASTGGSGELFF.

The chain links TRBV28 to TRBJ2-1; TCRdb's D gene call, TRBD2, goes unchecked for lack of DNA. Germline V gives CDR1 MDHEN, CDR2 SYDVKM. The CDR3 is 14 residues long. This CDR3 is CASSSTGLAKEQFF.

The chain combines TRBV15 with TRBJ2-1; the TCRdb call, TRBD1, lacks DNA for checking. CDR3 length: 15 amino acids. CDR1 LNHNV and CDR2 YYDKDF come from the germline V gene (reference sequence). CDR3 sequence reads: CANSSPGQSHNEQFF.

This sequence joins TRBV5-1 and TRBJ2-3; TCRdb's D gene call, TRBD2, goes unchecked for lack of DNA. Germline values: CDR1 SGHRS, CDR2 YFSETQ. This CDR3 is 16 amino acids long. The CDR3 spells CASSLRREHSTDTQYF. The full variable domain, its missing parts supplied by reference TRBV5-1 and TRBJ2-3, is KAGVTQTPRYLIKTRGQQVTLSCSPISGHRSVSWYQQTPGQGLQFLFEYFSETQRNKGNFPGRFSGRQFSNSRSEMNVSTLELGDSALYLCASSLRREHSTDTQYFGPGTRLTVL.

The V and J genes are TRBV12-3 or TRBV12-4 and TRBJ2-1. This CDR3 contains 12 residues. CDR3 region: CASSPERNEQFF.